This TCR beta chain was recovered during a study of human T cells and chemical hapten exposure. Study as a whole: How much TCR each sample yielded varied, mostly because pooled library volumes differed slightly.

The time point: patch test 3, about 24 weeks after DPC sensitization. Treatment meaning: therapeutic diphenylcyclopropenone sensitization with weekly scalp DPC. Germline V CDR1 and CDR2: MRHNA, SNTAGT. V gave up 5 bases and J gave up 1 base; unmatched junction bases: 3. This CDR3 region has 15 residues. This clonotype came up many times. The library tagged individual cDNA molecules with unique molecular identifiers. TCRdb recomputed calls from the RACE reads with MiXCR, one row per CDR3 protein. The table has roughly 90,000 distinct CDR3 sequences, about 11% seen once. The material sequenced was whole blood, taken in connection with sensitization to the hapten diphenylcyclopropenone (DPC). This sequence joins TRBV6-4 and TRBJ2-2; 8 nucleotides match TRBD1. The source of this sequence is a woman aged 25 to 45 with alopecia areata. Some clones in this sample may be carry-over from other donors' samples. The CDR3 DNA reads TGTGCCAGCAGTCAGGGGGCCCGGAACACCGGGGAGCTGTTTTTT. Translated: CASSQGARNTGELFF.